This entry features one TCR beta chain sequence. Its antigen is undetermined. Trimming removed 3 bases from V and 0 bases from J; junction bases left unmatched: 2. The V gene's germline CDR1 is LGHNA and CDR2 YSLEER. CDR3 length: 16 residues. The source of the sample is a study of cytomegalovirus exposure and HLA in healthy donors. Study-level points and caveats: Later on, an analysis found that several of the most significant clusters appeared to be linked to common viral pathogens, which included parvovirus B19. Researchers reportedly found TCR beta sequences accurately predicted most subjects' HLA-A and HLA-B alleles. High sensitivity and specificity were reportedly achieved when the classifier diagnosed cytomegalovirus status.

The PCR contained 60 Vbeta and 13 Jbeta primers. Assay: immunoSEQ multiplex PCR; the TCRdb copy retains only in-frame clones and omits some. The sample carries around 150,000 clones, 55% to 70% recorded once. The donors were healthy bone marrow donors. Material: PBMCs. The chain carries TRBV4-3 and TRBJ2-2, with 9 positions matching TRBD2. This TCR came from a woman between 35 and 50 years old in good health and CMV-seropositive. CDR3 protein: CASSHPSGTNTGELFF. Written as DNA, the CDR3 is TGCGCCAGCAGCCACCCTAGCGGGACGAACACCGGGGAGCTGTTTTTT.